The clone carrying this T cell receptor beta chain was counted a single time. The data originate from a study of blood T cell repertoires in COVID-19. Study details: From the United States, Italy and Spain came samples of acute and convalescent COVID-19. Sources were T cells, B-cell-depleted T cells, or PBMCs; the material itself was cDNA or gDNA.

As processed by the authors: Estimation of nucleated cell counts relied on the amplification of reference gene primers. Clones were read by immunoSEQ multiplex PCR, and TCRdb kept only the in-frame ones, dropping some. V and J calls and clone size come straight from that table; D and trimming were deduced from the DNA. The sample lists under 60,000 clones; approximately 80% were seen once. The sequenced sample consisted of peripheral blood. The sequence came from a man between 60 and 75 years old with acute or convalescent COVID-19.

The CDR3 DNA follows: TGCGCCAGCAGCTTGGACCCGACCGGACAGGGGTATTTT. This encodes CASSLDPTGQGYF. The rearrangement uses TRBV5-1 and TRBJ1-3, with 9 bases fitting TRBD1. In germline, CDR1 is SGHRS, CDR2 YFSETQ. Trimming at V came to 0 bases and at J to 16 bases, leaving 8 bases not matched to a gene. This CDR3 has 13 amino acids.